What follows is one T cell receptor beta chain and its context. The sample is drawn from a study of blood T cell repertoires in COVID-19. Using immunoSEQ multiplex PCR, the repertoire was profiled, and TCRdb retains in-frame clones only, with some absent. Among about 220,000 clones, roughly nine tenths were seen once, and the ten largest hold approximately 2.7%. There are 14 residues in the CDR3. Germline V gives CDR1 MNHEY, CDR2 SVGEGT. The junction had 8 bases not matched to a gene; V was cut back by 6 bases and J by 7 bases. Sequenced sample: PBMCs or T cells enriched from blood (not recorded which). This receptor was identified in a woman aged 25-40 years who had recovered from COVID-19. The chain employs TRBV6-2 or TRBV6-3 and TRBJ2-2; 7 bases line up with TRBD2. CDR3 region: CASSPLAEVGELFF. CDR3 sequence (DNA): TGTGCCAGCAGCCCCCTAGCGGAGGTCGGGGAGCTGTTTTTT.